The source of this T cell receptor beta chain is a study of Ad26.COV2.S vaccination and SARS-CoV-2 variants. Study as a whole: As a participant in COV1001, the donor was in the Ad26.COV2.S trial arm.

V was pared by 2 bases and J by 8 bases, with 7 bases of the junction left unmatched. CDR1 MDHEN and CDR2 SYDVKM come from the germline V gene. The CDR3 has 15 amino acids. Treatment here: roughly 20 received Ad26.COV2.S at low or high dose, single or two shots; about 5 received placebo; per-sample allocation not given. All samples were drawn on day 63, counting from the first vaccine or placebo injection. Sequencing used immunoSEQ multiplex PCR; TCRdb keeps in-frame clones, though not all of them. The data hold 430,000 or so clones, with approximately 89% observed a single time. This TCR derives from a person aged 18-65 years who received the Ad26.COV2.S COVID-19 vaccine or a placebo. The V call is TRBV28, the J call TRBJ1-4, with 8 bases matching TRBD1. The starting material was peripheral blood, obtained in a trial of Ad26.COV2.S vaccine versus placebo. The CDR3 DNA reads TGTGCCAGCAGTTTAACCTGGACAGGGCGGGAAAAACTGTTTTTT. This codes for CASSLTWTGREKLFF.